Below, 29 T cell receptor beta chains from the same sample are listed, as sequenced in a study of high-grade serous ovarian cancer treatment subgroups. Tumor tissue was taken before any definitive surgery or chemotherapy was given. Measured with immunoSEQ multiplex PCR; TCRdb has only the in-frame clones, and not every one. This table holds a few thousand clones, over 65% found once. Material for sequencing was tumor tissue. Receptor source: a human donor with high-grade serous ovarian cancer.

This clone was seen only a few times. The genes are TRBV28 and TRBJ1-2; weak D call: TRBD1 (5 bases). Germline CDR1 and CDR2: MDHEN and SYDVKM. The CDR3 spans 13 residues. V lost 7 bases, J lost 5 bases, and 14 bases lay in between. The CDR3 DNA reads as TGTGCCAGCAATTCGGGACGCGGGTATGGCTACACCTTC. Its translation: CASNSGRGYGYTF.

This clone was seen a few times. This chain uses TRBV5-1 with TRBJ1-1; D is possibly TRBD1 (5 bases). The length of the CDR3 is 14 residues. Germline V gives CDR1 SGHRS, CDR2 YFSETQ. V lost 3 bases to trimming and J lost 5 bases, with 14 bases between them. The CDR3 is CASSSQTGATEAFF. DNA for the CDR3: TGCGCCAGCAGCTCCCAAACCGGGGCAACTGAAGCTTTCTTT.

This sequence joins TRBV28 and TRBJ2-3; the match to TRBD2 covers 8 bases. The CDR3 spans 15 residues. Germline CDR1 is MDHEN and CDR2 is SYDVKM. Germline trimming cut 3 bases from V and 4 bases from J; bases unmatched to any gene: 6. DNA of the CDR3: TGTGCCAGCAGTTTCCGGGGGGGCCGAGCAGATACGCAGTATTTT. Its protein product is CASSFRGGRADTQYF.

The chain carries TRBV27 and TRBJ2-5, with TRBD1 as a possible D gene (6 bases). V was clipped by 3 bases and J by 11 bases, with 19 bases between them. Germline lookup yields CDR1 MNHEY and CDR2 SMNVEV (reference sequence). This CDR3 has 14 residues. This CDR3 reads CASSFGGALGEQYF. In nucleotides, the CDR3 is TGTGCCAGCAGTTTTGGGGGCGCTTTGGGTGAGCAGTACTTC.

This chain joins TRBV6-5 and TRBJ1-5, with D unresolved. The CDR3 is 13 residues long. Germline V gene sequence: CDR1 MNHEY, CDR2 SVGAGI. With 0 bases removed from V and 7 bases from J, the gap between germline ends came to 7 bases. This CDR3 is CASSYSPWQPQHF. The CDR3 DNA sequence: TGTGCCAGCAGTTACTCCCCATGGCAGCCCCAGCATTTT.

This clone was detected a few times. V usage is TRBV5-4 and J usage is TRBJ2-7, with D maybe TRBD1 (5 bases). Germline CDR1 and CDR2: SGHNT and YYREEE (reference sequence). CDR3 length: 15 residues. V was trimmed by 0 bases and J by 3 bases, leaving 13 bases between them. CDR3: CASSLAAGLSYEQYF. The CDR3 bases are TGTGCCAGCAGCTTGGCGGCAGGGCTGAGCTACGAGCAGTACTTC. Filled out from reference TRBV5-4 and TRBJ2-7, the complete variable domain reads ETGVTQSPTHLIKTRGQQVTLRCSSQSGHNTVSWYQQALGQGPQFIFQYYREEENGRGNFPPRFSGLQFPNYSSELNVNALELDDSALYLCASSLAAGLSYEQYFGPGTRLTVT.

The rearrangement joins TRBV9 to TRBJ2-2; D is possibly TRBD2 (6 bases). There are 16 residues in the CDR3. Germline CDR1 SGDLS, CDR2 YYNGEE. Trimming shortened V by 0 bases and J by 4 bases, and 13 bases separated the two germline ends. The CDR3 region is CASSVERVGGTGELFF. CDR3 DNA: TGTGCCAGCAGCGTAGAAAGGGTCGGGGGCACCGGGGAGCTGTTTTTT.

The chain has TRBV5-4 and TRBJ1-3; maybe TRBD1 (5 bases). The CDR3 has 15 amino acids. V was trimmed by 2 bases and J by 2 bases, leaving 11 bases between them. The V gene's germline CDR1 is SGHNT and CDR2 YYREEE (reference sequence). For the CDR3, the DNA is TGTGCCAGCAGCTTTGGGGGGACGCCTGGAAACACCATATATTTT. It encodes CASSFGGTPGNTIYF.

For this clone: Since no conserved phenylalanine or tryptophan closes the CDR3, a read error is the likely cause. It is unclear where the CDR3 begins or ends on the DNA, so no DNA is shown, and the CDR3 is as TCRdb lists it. This rearrangement joins TRBV9 to TRBJ2-7; the DNA was not compared with TRBD2, the D call given in the table. The CDR3 has 16 amino acids, counting both end residues. Germline loops: CDR1 SGDLS, CDR2 YYNGEE. The CDR3 reads CASSVAAGASGGALGL.

The rearrangement joins TRBV27 to TRBJ2-3; D gene uncertain. Germline-derived CDR1 and CDR2 are MNHEY and SMNVEV (reference sequence). The CDR3 is made up of 15 amino acids. V lost 6 bases to trimming and J lost 8 bases, with 21 bases between them. The CDR3 reads CASRKTADVSLTQYF. The CDR3 region has the DNA TGTGCCAGCAGGAAGACCGCCGATGTGTCTCTTACGCAGTATTTT.

This clone came up a few times. The CDR3 nucleotides are TGTGCCAGTAGTAGCGCAGGGGACACTGAAGCTTTCTTT. Translated, it gives CASSSAGDTEAFF. The chain is built from TRBV19 and TRBJ1-1; D is perhaps TRBD1 (6 bases). V lost 4 bases and J 3 bases, leaving 9 bases between the germline ends. Germline V gene data show CDR1 as LNHDA and CDR2 as SQIVND (reference sequence). The CDR3 is 13 residues long.

This chain links TRBV6-5 with TRBJ1-6; no clear D. The CDR3 has 13 amino acids. Between the trimmed V and J ends, which lost 5 bases and 10 bases, there was a span of 12 bases. Germline V gives CDR1 MNHEY, CDR2 SVGAGI. The CDR3 loop is CASSEGWGSPLHF. CDR3 nucleotide sequence: TGTGCCAGCAGTGAAGGGTGGGGATCACCCCTCCACTTT.

The chain links TRBV30 to TRBJ1-6; 7 positions agree with TRBD1. This CDR3 region has 14 residues. Germline V gene lookup returns CDR1 GTSNPN and CDR2 SVGIG (reference sequence). V lost 2 bases to trimming and J lost 7 bases; unmatched junction nucleotides: 5. Here the CDR3 DNA reads TGTGCCTGGAGTCGAGGACAGGACAATTCACCCCTCCACTTT. Translating it yields CAWSRGQDNSPLHF.

Only one count was recorded for this clone. Written as DNA, the CDR3 is TGCGCCAGCAGCTTGTCACTAGCGGTATCCACAGATACGCAGTATTTT. Its protein product is CASSLSLAVSTDTQYF. This rearrangement joins TRBV5-1 to TRBJ2-3; 8 positions match TRBD2. The germline V gene encodes CDR1 SGHRS and CDR2 YFSETQ. Losses at the gene ends were 1 base for V and 2 bases for J; bases not matched to a gene: 6. The CDR3 runs 16 residues.

The rearrangement joins TRBV19 to TRBJ2-5; 10 nucleotides align to TRBD1. This CDR3 is 17 amino acids long. Germline V lookup: CDR1 LNHDA, CDR2 SQIVND (reference sequence). V was pared by 4 bases and J by 0 bases, with 8 bases of the junction left unmatched. This chain's CDR3 is CASSRTAGQGHQETQYF. CDR3 bases: TGTGCCAGTAGTAGAACCGCGGGACAGGGGCACCAAGAGACCCAGTACTTC. Looking up the rest from reference TRBV19 and TRBJ2-5 gives the full variable domain: DGGITQSPKYLFRKEGQNVTLSCEQNLNHDAMYWYRQDPGQGLRLIYYSQIVNDFQKGDIAEGYSVSREKKESFPLTVTSAQKNPTAFYLCASSRTAGQGHQETQYFGPGTRLLVL.

This chain connects TRBV7-6 to TRBJ2-7; no firm D call. V was clipped by 1 base and J by 0 bases, with 4 bases between them. The CDR3 loop spans 13 amino acids. Germline CDR1 SGHVS, CDR2 FNYEAQ. The CDR3: CASSLGHSYEQYF. CDR3 nucleotide sequence: TGTGCCAGCAGCTTAGGGCACTCCTACGAGCAGTACTTC.

The rearrangement links TRBV30 to TRBJ1-1; tentative D call: TRBD1 (6 bases). The germline gives CDR1 GTSNPN, CDR2 SVGIG (reference sequence). The CDR3 runs 18 residues. V was cut by 4 bases and J by 2 bases, with 26 bases left in between. This chain's CDR3 is CAWTSYWLGGARNTEAFF. The CDR3 DNA reads as TGTGCCTGGACTTCCTATTGGCTCGGGGGCGCAAGAAACACTGAAGCTTTCTTT.

The chain employs TRBV7-3 and TRBJ1-1; the match to TRBD1 covers 7 bases. The trim removed 1 base at V and 7 bases at J, leaving 9 bases unmatched. CDR3 length: 15 residues. Germline V gene data show CDR1 as SGHTA and CDR2 as FQGTGA. The CDR3 DNA is TGTGCCAGCAGCTTAAACGCAGGGGGGAACGGTGAAGCTTTCTTT. Amino acid sequence: CASSLNAGGNGEAFF.

This sequence joins TRBV6-1 and TRBJ1-5; D perhaps matches TRBD1 (5 bases). The CDR3 totals 15 residues. Germline loops: CDR1 MNHNS, CDR2 SASEGT. V was shortened by 4 bases and J by 3 bases, with 13 bases between the two germline ends. The CDR3 spells CASSVRGLNNQPQHF. CDR3 DNA sequence: TGTGCCAGCAGTGTTCGGGGGTTAAACAATCAGCCCCAGCATTTT.

This clone was seen a few times. The gene calls are TRBV5-5 and TRBJ2-6; D might be TRBD1 or TRBD2, each matching 6 bases. Germline assignment: CDR1 SGHKS and CDR2 YYEKEE (reference sequence). Trimming took 5 bases from V and 0 from J, leaving 18 bases between them. This CDR3 contains 18 residues. CDR3 in DNA: TGTGCCAGCAGTAGGGGGGCACCCCCATTCTCTGGGGCCAACGTCCTGACTTTC. Protein sequence: CASSRGAPPFSGANVLTF. The complete variable domain, with remaining parts taken from reference TRBV5-5 and TRBJ2-6, reads DAGVTQSPTHLIKTRGQQVTLRCSPISGHKSVSWYQQVLGQGPQFIFQYYEKEERGRGNFPDRFSARQFPNYSSELNVNALLLGDSALYLCASSRGAPPFSGANVLTFGAGSRLTVL.

V is TRBV28 and J is TRBJ1-4; D uncertain. V lost 4 bases and J 4 bases, leaving 19 bases between the germline ends. The CDR3 covers 17 residues. The germline V gene has CDR1 MDHEN and CDR2 SYDVKM. The CDR3: CASSSEGAAQLNEKLFF. The CDR3 bases are TGTGCCAGCAGTTCCGAGGGCGCCGCCCAGCTTAATGAAAAACTGTTTTTT.

The rearrangement uses TRBV19 and TRBJ1-6, with D tentatively TRBD1 (6 bases). This CDR3 has 16 residues. V lost 6 bases, J lost 7 bases, and 19 bases lay in between. Germline V lookup: CDR1 LNHDA, CDR2 SQIVND (reference sequence). The DNA for the CDR3 is TGTGCCAGTAGCCCGAGCGCTGGACAGACCAATTCACCCCTCCACTTT. It is translated as CASSPSAGQTNSPLHF. Combining the CDR3 with reference TRBV19 and TRBJ1-6 gives the whole variable domain DGGITQSPKYLFRKEGQNVTLSCEQNLNHDAMYWYRQDPGQGLRLIYYSQIVNDFQKGDIAEGYSVSREKKESFPLTVTSAQKNPTAFYLCASSPSAGQTNSPLHFGNGTRLTVT.

The V call is TRBV6-1, the J call TRBJ1-3; D remains unclear. Germline V gives CDR1 MNHNS, CDR2 SASEGT. This CDR3 region has 16 residues. The V and J ends lost 2 bases and 0 bases respectively, with 11 bases between them. The CDR3: CASSELSLGSGNTIYF. The CDR3 bases are TGTGCCAGCAGTGAACTCTCGTTGGGCTCTGGAAACACCATATATTTT.

V usage is TRBV10-2 and J usage is TRBJ2-1, with D unclear. Germline CDR1 WSHSY, CDR2 SAAADI. The CDR3 spans 13 residues. V shed 3 bases and J shed 7 bases, with 10 bases lying between them. This chain's CDR3 is CASSEFPRNEQFF. In DNA form, the CDR3 reads TGCGCCAGCAGTGAATTTCCTAGGAATGAGCAGTTCTTC.

Comments on this clone: The conserved final phenylalanine or tryptophan is absent from the CDR3, which likely points to a read error. The DNA is omitted, as the CDR3 cannot be located on it reliably, and the CDR3 follows TCRdb's listing. The J gene is TRBJ1-2, the V gene TRBV9. The CDR3 comprises 8 residues, both ends counted. Germline assignment: CDR1 SGDLS and CDR2 YYNGEE. This CDR3 reads CASRGGTL.

In its sample, this clone was seen once. The V gene is TRBV6-5, the J gene TRBJ2-2; no clear D. Per germline, CDR1 MNHEY and CDR2 SVGAGI. This CDR3 comprises 15 residues. V shed 2 bases and J shed 5 bases, with 12 bases lying between them. CDR3 coding DNA: TGTGCCAGCAGTTACGGCCGAAGAGGAACCGGGGAGCTGTTTTTT. Its protein is CASSYGRRGTGELFF.

This chain uses TRBV19 with TRBJ1-3; no reliable D call. The germline V and J ends were trimmed by 10 bases and 0 bases, with 13 bases remaining between them. The CDR3 is 14 amino acids. Germline assignment: CDR1 LNHDA and CDR2 SQIVND (reference sequence). The CDR3 DNA reads as TGTGCCACAGCCTCGTGGACCTCTGGAAACACCATATATTTT. This gives the protein CATASWTSGNTIYF.

Regarding this clone: Additional DNA sequences in this sample encode the identical CDR3. This rearrangement joins TRBV5-1 to TRBJ1-1; a weak D match, TRBD1 (5 bases). The CDR3 contains 13 residues. V lost 3 bases to trimming and J lost 9 bases, with 15 bases between them. Germline assignment: CDR1 SGHRS and CDR2 YFSETQ. The CDR3: CASSSGDAPKAFF. The CDR3 nucleotides read TGCGCCAGCAGCTCGGGGGACGCCCCCAAAGCTTTCTTT.

CDR3 nucleotides: TGTGCCATCAGTTACCAAGGGGGCGGGAACACTGAAGCTTTCTTT. This sequence encodes CAISYQGGGNTEAFF. This chain links TRBV10-3 with TRBJ1-1; TRBD1 matches 7 bases. Germline assignment: CDR1 ENHRY and CDR2 SYGVKD. The junction had 7 bases not matched to a gene; V was cut back by 5 bases and J by 1 base. There are 15 residues in the CDR3.